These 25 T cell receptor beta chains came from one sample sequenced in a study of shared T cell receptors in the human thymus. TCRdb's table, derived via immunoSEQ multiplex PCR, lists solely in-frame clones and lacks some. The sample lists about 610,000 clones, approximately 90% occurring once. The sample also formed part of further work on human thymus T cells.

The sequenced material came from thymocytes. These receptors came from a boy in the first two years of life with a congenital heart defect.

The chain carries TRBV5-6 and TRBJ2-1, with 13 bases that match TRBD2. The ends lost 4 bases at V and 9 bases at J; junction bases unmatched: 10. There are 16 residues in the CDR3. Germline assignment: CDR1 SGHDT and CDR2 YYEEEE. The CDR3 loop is CASSHGLAGELGEQFF. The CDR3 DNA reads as TGTGCCAGCAGCCATGGACTAGCGGGGGAGCTTGGTGAGCAGTTCTTC. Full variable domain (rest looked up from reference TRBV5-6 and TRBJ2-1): DAGVTQSPTHLIKTRGQQVTLRCSPKSGHDTVSWYQQALGQGPQFIFQYYEEEERQRGNFPDRFSGHQFPNYSSELNVNALLLGDSALYLCASSHGLAGELGEQFFGPGTRLTVL.

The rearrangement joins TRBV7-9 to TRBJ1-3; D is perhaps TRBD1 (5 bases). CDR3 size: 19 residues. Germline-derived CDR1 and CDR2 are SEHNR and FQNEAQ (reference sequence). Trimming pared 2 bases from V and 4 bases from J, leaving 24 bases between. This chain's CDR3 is CASSLCGDRGPLSGNTIYF. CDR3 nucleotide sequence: TGTGCCAGCAGCTTATGTGGAGACAGAGGCCCCCTTAGCGGAAACACCATATATTTT.

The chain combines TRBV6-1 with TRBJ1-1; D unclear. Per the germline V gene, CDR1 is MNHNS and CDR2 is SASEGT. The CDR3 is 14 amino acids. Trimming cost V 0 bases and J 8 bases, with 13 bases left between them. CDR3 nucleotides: TGTGCCAGCAGTGAAGCACGGGGTGGAGGCGAAGCTTTCTTT. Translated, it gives CASSEARGGGEAFF.

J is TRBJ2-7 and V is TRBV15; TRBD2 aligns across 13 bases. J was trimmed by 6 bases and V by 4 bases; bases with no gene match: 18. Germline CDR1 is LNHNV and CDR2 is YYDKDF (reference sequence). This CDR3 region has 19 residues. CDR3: CATSTPLAGGVAPPGEQYF. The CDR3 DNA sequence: TGTGCCACCAGCACCCCACTAGCGGGAGGGGTTGCCCCTCCGGGCGAGCAGTACTTC.

The CDR3 DNA is TGTGCCAGCAGTTGGGGGCGGCAAGAGACCCAGTACTTC. The encoded protein is CASSWGRQETQYF. The V and J genes are TRBV2 and TRBJ2-5; D may be TRBD1 (6 bases). The length of the CDR3 is 13 residues. Looked up from germline, CDR1 is SNHLY and CDR2 is FYNNEI. Trimming left V 5 bases short and J 2 bases short, with 9 bases between. The whole variable domain, filled in from reference TRBV2 and TRBJ2-5, reads EPEVTQTPSHQVTQMGQEVILRCVPISNHLYFYWYRQILGQKVEFLVSFYNNEISEKSEIFDDQFSVERPDGSNFTLKIRSTKLEDSAMYFCASSWGRQETQYFGPGTRLLVL.

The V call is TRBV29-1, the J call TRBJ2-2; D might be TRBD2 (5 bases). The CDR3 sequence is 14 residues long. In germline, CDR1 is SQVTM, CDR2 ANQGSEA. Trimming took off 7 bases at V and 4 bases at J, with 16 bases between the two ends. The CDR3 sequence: CSGRRGYGTGELFF. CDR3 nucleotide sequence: TGCAGCGGGCGTAGAGGGTATGGCACCGGGGAGCTGTTTTTT.

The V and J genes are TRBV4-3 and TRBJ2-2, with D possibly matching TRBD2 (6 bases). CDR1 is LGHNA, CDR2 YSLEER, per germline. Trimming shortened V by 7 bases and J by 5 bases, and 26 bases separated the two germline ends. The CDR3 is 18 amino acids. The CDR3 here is CASKQGVAERHGTGELFF. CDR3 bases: TGCGCCAGCAAGCAAGGGGTAGCGGAACGGCATGGAACCGGGGAGCTGTTTTTT.

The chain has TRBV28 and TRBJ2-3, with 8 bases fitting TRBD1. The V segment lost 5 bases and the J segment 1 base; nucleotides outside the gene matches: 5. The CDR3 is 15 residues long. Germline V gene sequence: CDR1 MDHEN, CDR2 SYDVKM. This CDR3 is CASSPDREGTDTQYF. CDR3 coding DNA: TGTGCCAGCAGTCCGGACAGGGAAGGCACAGATACGCAGTATTTT.

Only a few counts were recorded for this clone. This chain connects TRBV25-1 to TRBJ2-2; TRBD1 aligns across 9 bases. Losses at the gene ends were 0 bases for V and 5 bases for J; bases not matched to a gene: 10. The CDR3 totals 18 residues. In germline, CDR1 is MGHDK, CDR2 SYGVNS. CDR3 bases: TGTGCCAGCAGTGAATATTGGGTCAACAGGGGGCGAACCGGGGAGCTGTTTTTT. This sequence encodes CASSEYWVNRGRTGELFF.

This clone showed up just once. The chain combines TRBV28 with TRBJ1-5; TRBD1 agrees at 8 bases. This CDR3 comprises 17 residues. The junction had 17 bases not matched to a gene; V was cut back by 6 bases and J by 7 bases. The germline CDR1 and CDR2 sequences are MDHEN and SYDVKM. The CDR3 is CASSPSTQGAMDQPQHF. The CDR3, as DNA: TGTGCCAGCAGCCCCAGTACCCAGGGGGCGATGGACCAGCCCCAGCATTTT.

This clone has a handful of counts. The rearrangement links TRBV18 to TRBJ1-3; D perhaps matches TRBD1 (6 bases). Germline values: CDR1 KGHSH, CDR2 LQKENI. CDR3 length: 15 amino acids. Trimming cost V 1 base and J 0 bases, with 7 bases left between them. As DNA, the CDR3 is TGTGCCAGCTCACCACTACAGGGCTCTGGAAACACCATATATTTT. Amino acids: CASSPLQGSGNTIYF.

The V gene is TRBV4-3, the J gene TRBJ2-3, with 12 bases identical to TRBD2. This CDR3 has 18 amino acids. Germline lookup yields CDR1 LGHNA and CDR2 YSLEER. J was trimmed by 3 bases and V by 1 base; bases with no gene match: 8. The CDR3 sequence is CASSQGGLAGNNTDTQYF. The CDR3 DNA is TGCGCCAGCAGCCAAGGCGGACTAGCGGGGAATAATACAGATACGCAGTATTTT.

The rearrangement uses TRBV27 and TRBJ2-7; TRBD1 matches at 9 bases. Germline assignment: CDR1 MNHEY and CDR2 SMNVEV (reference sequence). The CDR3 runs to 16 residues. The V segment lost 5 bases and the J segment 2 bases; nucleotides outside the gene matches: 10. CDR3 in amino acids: CASSTIGTGQPYEQYF. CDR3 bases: TGTGCCAGCAGTACGATCGGGACAGGGCAGCCCTACGAGCAGTACTTC.

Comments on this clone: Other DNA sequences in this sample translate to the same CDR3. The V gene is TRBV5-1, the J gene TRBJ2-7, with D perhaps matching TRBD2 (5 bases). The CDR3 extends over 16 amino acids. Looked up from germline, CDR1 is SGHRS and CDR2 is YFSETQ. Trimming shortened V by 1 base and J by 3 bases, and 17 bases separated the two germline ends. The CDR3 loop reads CASSLSGTPPRYEQYF. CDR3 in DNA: TGCGCCAGCAGCTTGAGCGGAACTCCCCCCCGCTACGAGCAGTACTTC.

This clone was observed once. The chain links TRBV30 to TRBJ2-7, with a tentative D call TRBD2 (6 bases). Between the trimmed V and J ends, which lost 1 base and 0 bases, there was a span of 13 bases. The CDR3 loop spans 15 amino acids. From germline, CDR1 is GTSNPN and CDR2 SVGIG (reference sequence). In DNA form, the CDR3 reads TGTGCCTGGAGTGAGCGATTCGGGGGCTCCTACGAGCAGTACTTC. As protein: CAWSERFGGSYEQYF.

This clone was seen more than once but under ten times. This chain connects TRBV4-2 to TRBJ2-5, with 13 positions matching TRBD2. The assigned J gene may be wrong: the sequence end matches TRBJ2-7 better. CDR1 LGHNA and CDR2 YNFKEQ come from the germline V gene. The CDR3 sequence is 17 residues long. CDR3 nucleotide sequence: TGTGCCAGCAGCCAAGCCCTTAGGGGACTAGCGGGGTCCGAGCAGTACTTC. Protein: CASSQALRGLAGSEQYF.

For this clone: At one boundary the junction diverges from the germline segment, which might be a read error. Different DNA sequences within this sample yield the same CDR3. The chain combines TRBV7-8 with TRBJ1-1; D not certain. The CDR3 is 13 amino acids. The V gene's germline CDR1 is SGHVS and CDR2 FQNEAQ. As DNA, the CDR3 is TGTGCCAGCAGCCGCCCGGGAAACACTGAAGCCTTCTTT. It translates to CASSRPGNTEAFF.

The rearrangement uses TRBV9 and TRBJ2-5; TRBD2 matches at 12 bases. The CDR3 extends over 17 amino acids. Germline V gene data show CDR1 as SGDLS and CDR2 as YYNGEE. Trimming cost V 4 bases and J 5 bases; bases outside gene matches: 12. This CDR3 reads CASSPDWTSGIAETQYF. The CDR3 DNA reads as TGTGCCAGCAGCCCCGACTGGACTAGCGGGATAGCGGAGACCCAGTACTTC.

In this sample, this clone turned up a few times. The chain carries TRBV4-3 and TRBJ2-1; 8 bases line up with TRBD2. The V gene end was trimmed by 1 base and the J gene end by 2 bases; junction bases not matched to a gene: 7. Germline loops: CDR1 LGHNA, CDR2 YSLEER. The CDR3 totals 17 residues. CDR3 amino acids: CASSQAEAGETYNEQFF. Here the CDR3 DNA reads TGCGCCAGCAGCCAAGCGGAAGCGGGGGAGACCTACAATGAGCAGTTCTTC.

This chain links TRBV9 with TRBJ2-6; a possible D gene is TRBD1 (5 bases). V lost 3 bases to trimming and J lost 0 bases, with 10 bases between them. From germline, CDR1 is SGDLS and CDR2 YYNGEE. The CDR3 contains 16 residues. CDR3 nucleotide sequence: TGTGCCAGCAGCGAAGGGGTCCGCTCTGGGGCCAACGTCCTGACTTTC. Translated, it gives CASSEGVRSGANVLTF.

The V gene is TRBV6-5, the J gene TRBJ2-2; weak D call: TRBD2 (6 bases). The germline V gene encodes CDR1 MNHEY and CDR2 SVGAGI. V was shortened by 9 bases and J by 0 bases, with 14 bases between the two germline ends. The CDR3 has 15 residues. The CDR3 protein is CASTHGGANTGELFF. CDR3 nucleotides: TGTGCCAGTACCCACGGCGGGGCGAACACCGGGGAGCTGTTTTTT.

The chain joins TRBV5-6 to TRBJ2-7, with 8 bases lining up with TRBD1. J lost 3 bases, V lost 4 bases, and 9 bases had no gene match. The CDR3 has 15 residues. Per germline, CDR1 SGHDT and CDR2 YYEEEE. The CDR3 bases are TGTGCCAGCAGCCCGGGGCGGACAGGGCTCTACGAGCAGTACTTC. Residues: CASSPGRTGLYEQYF.

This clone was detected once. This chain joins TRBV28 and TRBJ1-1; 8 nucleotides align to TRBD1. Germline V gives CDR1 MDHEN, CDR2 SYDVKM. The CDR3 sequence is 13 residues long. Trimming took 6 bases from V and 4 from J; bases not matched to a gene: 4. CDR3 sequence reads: CASRTDRVTEAFF. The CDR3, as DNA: TGTGCCAGCAGGACGGACAGGGTCACTGAAGCTTTCTTT.

This CDR3 is CASKGEETQYF. The DNA for the CDR3 is TGTGCCAGCAAAGGGGAAGAGACCCAGTACTTC. This chain links TRBV27 with TRBJ2-5, with D tentatively TRBD1 (5 bases). The CDR3 has 11 residues. Germline V gives CDR1 MNHEY, CDR2 SMNVEV (reference sequence). V lost 7 bases to trimming and J lost 3 bases, with 6 bases between them.

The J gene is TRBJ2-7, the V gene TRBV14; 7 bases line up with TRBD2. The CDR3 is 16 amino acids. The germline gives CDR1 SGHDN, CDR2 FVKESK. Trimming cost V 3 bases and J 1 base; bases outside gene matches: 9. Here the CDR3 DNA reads TGTGCCAGCAGCCACGGCCCTAGCGGAGATTCCTACGAGCAGTACTTC. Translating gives CASSHGPSGDSYEQYF.